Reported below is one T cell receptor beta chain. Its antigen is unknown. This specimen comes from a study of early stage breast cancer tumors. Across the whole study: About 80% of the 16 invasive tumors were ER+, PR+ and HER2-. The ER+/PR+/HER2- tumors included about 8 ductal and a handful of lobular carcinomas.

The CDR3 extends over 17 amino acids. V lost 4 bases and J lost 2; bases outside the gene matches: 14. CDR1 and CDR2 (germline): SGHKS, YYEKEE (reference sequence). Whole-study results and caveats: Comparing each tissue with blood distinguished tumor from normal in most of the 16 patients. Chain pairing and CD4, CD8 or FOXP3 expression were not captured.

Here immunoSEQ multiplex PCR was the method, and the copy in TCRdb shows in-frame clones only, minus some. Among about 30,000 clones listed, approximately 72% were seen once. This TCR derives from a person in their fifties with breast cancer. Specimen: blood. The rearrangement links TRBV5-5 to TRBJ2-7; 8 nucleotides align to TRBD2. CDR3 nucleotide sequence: TGTGCCAGCAGCCAGTATGATGGGCGGGAGGCCACCTACGAGCAGTACTTC. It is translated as CASSQYDGREATYEQYF.